This TCR beta chain was found in a study of T cell responses to AZD1222 COVID-19 vaccine. TCRdb's table, derived via immunoSEQ multiplex PCR, lists solely in-frame clones and lacks some. Found here are some 100,000 clones, more than 70% of them singletons; the top ten hold approximately 1.3%. CDR1 and CDR2 from the germline V gene are MNHEY and SVGAGI. V lost 10 bases to trimming and J lost 4 bases, with 11 bases between them. This CDR3 comprises 11 residues. Material: peripheral blood, obtained on day 0 of AZD1222 vaccination. The chain couples TRBV6-5 to TRBJ2-7, with TRBD1 as a possible D gene (5 bases). This receptor was taken from an adult in good health. The CDR3 is CATSRQYEQYF. In nucleotides, the CDR3 is TGTGCCACCTCTCGACAGTACGAGCAGTACTTC.